A single sample gave rise to the 20 T cell receptor beta chains below, sequenced in a study of cytomegalovirus exposure and HLA in healthy donors. Assay used: immunoSEQ multiplex PCR; TCRdb lists only in-frame clones, some missing. The sample carries 180,000 or so clones, 86% recorded once. Material for sequencing was PBMCs. Receptor source: a man aged 25 to 40 in good health and CMV-seropositive.

V usage is TRBV29-1 and J usage is TRBJ1-2; 8 bases are a match to TRBD1. The V and J ends lost 4 bases and 4 bases, in that order; junction bases with no gene match: 8. The CDR3 extends over 14 amino acids. Germline loops: CDR1 SQVTM, CDR2 ANQGSEA. In nucleotides, the CDR3 is TGCAGCGTTGGGGACGGACAGGGAATCTATGGCTACACCTTC. It is translated as CSVGDGQGIYGYTF. Full variable domain (remainder filled in from reference TRBV29-1 and TRBJ1-2): SAVISQKPSRDICQRGTSLTIQCQVDSQVTMMFWYRQQPGQSLTLIATANQGSEATYESGFVIDKFPISRPNLTFSTLTVSNMSPEDSSIYLCSVGDGQGIYGYTFGSGTRLTVV.

This clone has a count of ten or more. The chain is built from TRBV27 and TRBJ2-3; weak D call: TRBD1 (6 bases). Trimming took 4 bases from V and 2 from J, leaving 16 bases between them. The germline gives CDR1 MNHEY, CDR2 SMNVEV (reference sequence). This CDR3 region has 16 residues. The CDR3 reads CASSSTGILFTDTQYF. CDR3 nucleotide sequence: TGTGCCAGCAGTTCGACAGGTATCTTATTCACAGATACGCAGTATTTT.

The chain links TRBV4-1 to TRBJ2-3; the D is unclear. Germline CDR1 reads MGHRA; CDR2 reads YSYEKL. Between the trimmed V and J ends, which lost 4 bases and 4 bases, there was a span of 6 bases. This CDR3 contains 12 residues. CDR3 protein: CASSPRADTQYF. The CDR3 DNA reads as TGCGCCAGCAGCCCTAGGGCAGATACGCAGTATTTT.

This clone is a singleton in its sample. The CDR3 protein is CASSQVNQGPYEQYF. CDR3 sequence (DNA): TGCGCCAGCAGCCAAGTAAACCAGGGCCCCTACGAGCAGTACTTC. The chain couples TRBV4-3 to TRBJ2-7, with D possibly matching TRBD1 (5 bases). Trimming took 1 base from V and 2 from J, leaving 12 bases between them. The CDR3 loop spans 15 amino acids. The V gene's germline CDR1 is LGHNA and CDR2 YSLEER.

To note about this clone: Other DNA variants within this sample encode the same CDR3. The rearrangement joins TRBV5-1 to TRBJ2-7, with D possibly called TRBD1 or TRBD2 (5 bases each). Trimming stripped 4 bases from V and 2 bases from J, with 13 bases between. Germline V gene lookup returns CDR1 SGHRS and CDR2 YFSETQ. The length of the CDR3 is 14 residues. DNA of the CDR3: TGCGCCAGCAGCCTACGGGACGGAACCTACGAGCAGTACTTC. This translates into CASSLRDGTYEQYF.

The rearrangement uses TRBV7-9 and TRBJ2-3; 8 bases agree with TRBD1. V trimming: 5 bases; J trimming: 2 bases; junction bases outside the gene matches: 6. CDR1 is SEHNR, CDR2 FQNEAQ, per germline (reference sequence). This CDR3 is built from 15 residues. CDR3 sequence (DNA): TGTGCCAGCAGCCCGACAGGGGTCTACACAGATACGCAGTATTTT. It codes for CASSPTGVYTDTQYF.

The chain combines TRBV10-3 with TRBJ2-7; 7 nucleotides line up with TRBD1. CDR3 length: 15 amino acids. Germline CDR1 and CDR2: ENHRY and SYGVKD. V lost 3 bases to trimming and J lost 4 bases; unmatched junction nucleotides: 9. CDR3 nucleotides: TGTGCCATCAGTGACTGGGACAGTACGTCGTACGAGCAGTACTTC. Protein product: CAISDWDSTSYEQYF.

This clone was observed once. The V and J genes are TRBV29-1 and TRBJ1-3; D call uncertain. In germline, CDR1 is SQVTM, CDR2 ANQGSEA. V was trimmed by 7 bases and J by 0 bases, leaving 10 bases between them. The CDR3 runs to 13 residues. The CDR3, as DNA: TGCAGCGCCGCCACCGTCTCTGGAAACACCATATATTTT. Translating gives CSAATVSGNTIYF.

The chain combines TRBV7-8 with TRBJ1-3; no firm D call. The V end lost 5 bases, the J end lost 0 bases, and 8 bases lay between the germline ends. The length of the CDR3 is 14 residues. In germline, CDR1 is SGHVS, CDR2 FQNEAQ. The CDR3 coding sequence is TGTGCCAGCAGCCCCCTTCCCTCTGGAAACACCATATATTTT. As protein: CASSPLPSGNTIYF.

The chain is built from TRBV28 and TRBJ2-2, with D possibly TRBD1 on 5 matching bases. This CDR3 is built from 17 residues. Trimming removed 4 bases from V and 0 bases from J, with 15 bases in between. Germline CDR1 and CDR2: MDHEN and SYDVKM. The CDR3 region has the DNA TGTGCCAGCAGTTCTATGCGACAGCCAACGAACACCGGGGAGCTGTTTTTT. Encoded protein: CASSSMRQPTNTGELFF.

V and J are TRBV7-2 and TRBJ2-2; either TRBD1 or TRBD2 may fit D (5 bases each). Germline V gene lookup returns CDR1 SGHTA and CDR2 FQGNSA. V shed 1 base and J shed 1 base, with 13 bases lying between them. This CDR3 has 17 residues. The CDR3 coding sequence is TGTGCCAGCAGCTTAGTTGGGGCGGGTTGGAACACCGGGGAGCTGTTTTTT. It specifies CASSLVGAGWNTGELFF.

This chain links TRBV7-7 with TRBJ2-5; D may match TRBD1 or TRBD2 (5 bases each). V lost 1 base and J lost 6, with 15 bases in between. CDR1 and CDR2 (germline): SSHAT, FNYEAQ (reference sequence). The CDR3 is 15 residues long. In DNA, the CDR3 is TGTGCCAGCAGCTTAGATAACGGGGCTGCGCAGACCCAGTACTTC. It translates to CASSLDNGAAQTQYF.

This chain connects TRBV5-1 to TRBJ1-1; D is unclear. The germline V gene encodes CDR1 SGHRS and CDR2 YFSETQ. V was pared by 2 bases and J by 4 bases, with 9 bases between. The CDR3 is 13 residues long. The chain's CDR3 is CASSFQELTEAFF. CDR3 DNA: TGCGCCAGCAGCTTCCAGGAGCTCACTGAAGCTTTCTTT.

This chain uses TRBV6-1 with TRBJ2-7; 12 bases are a match to TRBD2. Germline CDR1 is MNHNS and CDR2 is SASEGT. V shed 4 bases, J shed 3 bases, and the junction held 4 bases outside the gene matches. CDR3 size: 15 residues. The CDR3 reads CASSALAGGIYEQYF. In DNA form, the CDR3 reads TGTGCCAGCAGTGCTCTAGCGGGAGGGATCTACGAGCAGTACTTC.

The chain links TRBV4-1 to TRBJ2-6; either TRBD1 or TRBD2 may fit D (6 bases each). CDR1 is MGHRA, CDR2 YSYEKL, per germline. This CDR3 region has 19 residues. The V end was cut by 1 base, the J end by 4 bases, with 20 bases between. The CDR3 DNA is TGCGCCAGCAGCCAAGGAGGGGGGTCTCTCGTTTCAGGGGCCAACGTCCTGACTTTC. This codes for CASSQGGGSLVSGANVLTF.

This clone was found once. The rearrangement joins TRBV1 to TRBJ2-5; the listed D gene, TRBD2, was not tested against the DNA. TRBV1 is noted as a pseudogene. The CDR3 has 15 residues. CDR3: CTSSQGTSGQETQYF. Written as DNA, the CDR3 is TGCACCAGCAGCCAAGGGACTAGCGGCCAAGAGACCCAGTACTTC.

The chain combines TRBV5-4 with TRBJ2-3; TRBD1 matches at 8 bases. The CDR3 spans 15 residues. V lost 4 bases to trimming and J lost 2 bases; unmatched junction nucleotides: 6. Looked up from germline, CDR1 is SGHNT and CDR2 is YYREEE (reference sequence). The chain's CDR3 is CASSPGGQVTDTQYF. DNA of the CDR3: TGTGCCAGCAGCCCAGGGGGACAGGTCACAGATACGCAGTATTTT.

This clone is a singleton in its sample. V and J are TRBV5-1 and TRBJ2-5; 9 bases line up with TRBD2. From germline, CDR1 is SGHRS and CDR2 YFSETQ. The V segment lost 7 bases and the J segment 5 bases; nucleotides outside the gene matches: 9. The CDR3 extends over 14 amino acids. The CDR3: CASGRREGRETQYF. DNA of the CDR3: TGCGCCAGCGGTCGGCGGGAGGGTCGGGAGACCCAGTACTTC.

The chain is built from TRBV9 and TRBJ2-2; D not certain. V lost 6 bases and J lost 8, with 11 bases in between. The CDR3 is 12 amino acids. Germline CDR1 reads SGDLS; CDR2 reads YYNGEE. CDR3 nucleotide sequence: TGTGCCAGCACCCGTAGCCCGGGGGAGCTGTTTTTT. Protein sequence: CASTRSPGELFF.

The chain recombines TRBV5-1 with TRBJ1-1; D possibly corresponds to TRBD1 (5 bases). The CDR3 length is 15 residues. V shed 1 base and J shed 4 bases, with 14 bases lying between them. CDR1 is SGHRS and CDR2 is YFSETQ in the germline V gene. The CDR3 nucleotides read TGCGCCAGCAGCTTGATTCAGGGAGACCCCACTGAAGCTTTCTTT. This translates into CASSLIQGDPTEAFF.